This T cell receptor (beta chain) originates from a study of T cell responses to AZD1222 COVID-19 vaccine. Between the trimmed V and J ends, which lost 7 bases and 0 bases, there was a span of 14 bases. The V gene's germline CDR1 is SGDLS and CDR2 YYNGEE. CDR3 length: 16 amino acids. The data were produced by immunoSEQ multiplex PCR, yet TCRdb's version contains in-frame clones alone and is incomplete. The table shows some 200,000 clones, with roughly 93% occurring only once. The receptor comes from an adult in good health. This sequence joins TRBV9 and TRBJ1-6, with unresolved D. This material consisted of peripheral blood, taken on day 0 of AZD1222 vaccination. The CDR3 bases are TGTGCCAGCGGTTGGGCCAGGAGCTCCTATAATTCACCCCTCCACTTT. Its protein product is CASGWARSSYNSPLHF.